Shown below are 30 T cell receptor beta chains from a single sample sequenced in a study of shared clonotypes between healthy human individuals. Using immunoSEQ multiplex PCR, the repertoire was profiled, and TCRdb retains in-frame clones only, with some absent. The sample holds over a million clones, more than 95% seen once. The material sequenced was naive CD4+ T cells sorted from blood. Noted subset: CD45RA+ positively selected. The receptors stem from a man aged 25-45 years in good health.

The chain is built from TRBV7-2 and TRBJ2-2; D call uncertain. The CDR3 covers 15 residues. Trimming stripped 0 bases from V and 4 bases from J, with 9 bases between. The germline gives CDR1 SGHTA, CDR2 FQGNSA. DNA of the CDR3: TGTGCCAGCAGCTTAGCGGGGAAGATCACCGGGGAGCTGTTTTTT. It translates to CASSLAGKITGELFF.

The chain couples TRBV2 to TRBJ1-1; the match to TRBD1 covers 7 bases. The CDR3 length is 17 residues. The V and J ends lost 2 bases and 2 bases, in that order; junction bases with no gene match: 11. Per the germline V gene, CDR1 is SNHLY and CDR2 is FYNNEI. This CDR3 is CASSELGQLTVNTEAFF. DNA of the CDR3: TGTGCCAGCAGTGAACTGGGACAGCTGACAGTAAACACTGAAGCTTTCTTT. Variable domain in full (rest from reference TRBV2 and TRBJ1-1): EPEVTQTPSHQVTQMGQEVILRCVPISNHLYFYWYRQILGQKVEFLVSFYNNEISEKSEIFDDQFSVERPDGSNFTLKIRSTKLEDSAMYFCASSELGQLTVNTEAFFGQGTRLTVV.

The genes are TRBV7-2 and TRBJ2-2; 7 positions match TRBD2. The CDR3 is 15 amino acids. CDR1 is SGHTA, CDR2 FQGNSA, per germline. Germline trimming cut 2 bases from V and 8 bases from J; bases unmatched to any gene: 8. The CDR3 coding sequence is TGTGCCAGCAGCTTAAGGGACTATTTAGGTGGGGAGCTGTTTTTT. Its protein product is CASSLRDYLGGELFF.

This clone was counted once. In DNA, the CDR3 is TGTGCCAGCAGCTTGGACCTCGGGACTAGCGGGAGACAGACCCAGTACTTC. Translated, it gives CASSLDLGTSGRQTQYF. This rearrangement joins TRBV5-8 to TRBJ2-5; 14 positions match TRBD2. The CDR3 consists of 17 residues. The V and J ends lost 0 bases and 6 bases, in that order; junction bases with no gene match: 7. Germline assignment: CDR1 SGHTS and CDR2 YDEGEE. The whole variable domain, remainder taken from reference TRBV5-8 and TRBJ2-5, is EAGVTQSPTHLIKTRGQQATLRCSPISGHTSVYWYQQALGLGLQFLLWYDEGEERNRGNFPPRFSGRQFPNYSSELNVNALELEDSALYLCASSLDLGTSGRQTQYFGPGTRLLVL.

The CDR3 sequence is CASSPWETQGASLIGYTF. CDR3 nucleotide sequence: TGTGCCAGCTCACCCTGGGAAACTCAGGGGGCTTCTCTCATTGGCTACACCTTC. The chain has TRBV18 and TRBJ1-2; 8 bases map to TRBD1. The V gene end was trimmed by 3 bases and the J gene end by 7 bases; junction bases not matched to a gene: 19. The CDR3 consists of 18 residues. Germline V gives CDR1 KGHSH, CDR2 LQKENI. The whole variable domain, filled in from reference TRBV18 and TRBJ1-2, reads NAGVMQNPRHLVRRRGQEARLRCSPMKGHSHVYWYRQLPEEGLKFMVYLQKENIIDESGMPKERFSAEFPKEGPSILRIQQVVRGDSAAYFCASSPWETQGASLIGYTFGSGTRLTVV.

The J gene is TRBJ1-5, the V gene TRBV6-6; 8 bases are shared with TRBD1. Germline values: CDR1 MNHNY, CDR2 SVGAGI (reference sequence). The length of the CDR3 is 16 residues. V dropped 2 bases and J dropped 7; count of bases not matched to a gene: 10. This chain's CDR3 is CASSYPRQGKGQPQHF. The CDR3 coding sequence is TGTGCCAGCAGTTACCCTCGACAGGGGAAAGGGCAGCCCCAGCATTTT.

The chain links TRBV11-2 to TRBJ2-1; 7 nucleotides align to TRBD2. Germline assignment: CDR1 SGHAT and CDR2 FQNNGV. V lost 5 bases, J lost 2 bases, and 6 bases stayed unmatched. The CDR3 is made up of 15 amino acids. This CDR3 reads CASSQAAGPYNEQFF. The CDR3 DNA reads TGTGCCAGCAGCCAGGCAGCGGGACCCTACAATGAGCAGTTCTTC.

V usage is TRBV7-2 and J usage is TRBJ2-3; 7 bases line up with TRBD2. The germline V gene has CDR1 SGHTA and CDR2 FQGNSA. This CDR3 contains 17 residues. V shed 5 bases, J shed 1 base, and the junction held 12 bases outside the gene matches. The CDR3 nucleotides read TGTGCCAGCAGCAAACTGAGCGGGGAGGACGGCACAGATACGCAGTATTTT. Translated, it gives CASSKLSGEDGTDTQYF.

The gene calls are TRBV9 and TRBJ2-2; D uncertain. Germline V gives CDR1 SGDLS, CDR2 YYNGEE. The ends were cut back, 0 bases at V and 6 bases at J, with 9 bases in the middle. The CDR3 runs 14 residues. CDR3 protein: CASSVGLVAGELFF. The DNA of the CDR3 is TGTGCCAGCAGCGTAGGGCTAGTTGCCGGGGAGCTGTTTTTT.

This chain links TRBV28 with TRBJ1-1, with D possibly TRBD1 on 5 matching bases. The CDR3 contains 14 residues. In germline, CDR1 is MDHEN, CDR2 SYDVKM. The V gene lost 7 bases and the J gene lost 0 bases, with 12 bases spanning the gap. CDR3 sequence: CASMPPGLNTEAFF. The CDR3, as DNA: TGTGCCAGCATGCCCCCAGGGCTGAACACTGAAGCTTTCTTT.

About this clone: This same CDR3 is encoded by further DNA sequences in the sample. The chain links TRBV7-9 to TRBJ2-3; 12 bases line up with TRBD2. The CDR3 extends over 16 amino acids. The junction had 3 bases not matched to a gene; V was cut back by 1 base and J by 4 bases. Germline CDR1 is SEHNR and CDR2 is FQNEAQ (reference sequence). The CDR3 is CASSLGLAGVADTQYF. DNA of the CDR3: TGTGCCAGCAGCTTAGGACTAGCGGGAGTCGCAGATACGCAGTATTTT.

The V call is TRBV7-2, the J call TRBJ1-1, with a tentative D call TRBD1 (6 bases). Trimming removed 1 base at V and 0 bases at J, with 12 bases between. Germline values: CDR1 SGHTA, CDR2 FQGNSA. The CDR3 length is 16 residues. CDR3 in amino acids: CASSLVSGGLNTEAFF. The CDR3, as DNA: TGTGCCAGCAGCTTAGTCTCTGGGGGGCTGAACACTGAAGCTTTCTTT. Full variable domain (remainder filled in from reference TRBV7-2 and TRBJ1-1): GAGVSQSPSNKVTEKGKDVELRCDPISGHTALYWYRQSLGQGLEFLIYFQGNSAPDKSGLPSDRFSAERTGGSVSTLTIQRTQQEDSAVYLCASSLVSGGLNTEAFFGQGTRLTVV.

As for this clone: Other DNA sequences in the sample encode the same CDR3. V gene TRBV30 combines with J gene TRBJ2-3, with a tentative D call TRBD2 (5 bases). Germline loops: CDR1 GTSNPN, CDR2 SVGIG (reference sequence). The length of the CDR3 is 13 residues. V shed 1 base and J shed 2 bases, with 7 bases lying between them. CDR3 protein: CAWSAGITDTQYF. CDR3 in DNA: TGTGCCTGGAGTGCGGGGATCACAGATACGCAGTATTTT.

This clone came up a few times. The chain couples TRBV18 to TRBJ1-4; D possibly corresponds to TRBD1 (5 bases). Germline V lookup: CDR1 KGHSH, CDR2 LQKENI. CDR3 length: 12 amino acids. V was clipped by 3 bases and J by 12 bases, with 11 bases between them. The CDR3 DNA reads as TGTGCCAGCTCACCTGGGACGGGGGAACTGTTTTTT. Protein sequence: CASSPGTGELFF.

The V and J genes are TRBV18 and TRBJ2-3; D might be TRBD1 (7 bases). Per germline, CDR1 KGHSH and CDR2 LQKENI. The CDR3 is 15 residues long. Trimming cost V 6 bases and J 1 base, with 14 bases left between them. CDR3 sequence: CASSTGRGGTDTQYF. The CDR3 nucleotides read TGTGCCAGCTCGACAGGGCGGGGAGGCACAGATACGCAGTATTTT.

In this sample, this clone turned up once. V is TRBV7-6 and J is TRBJ2-3; D ambiguous. This CDR3 spans 12 amino acids. Trimming took 4 bases from V and 6 from J, leaving 8 bases between them. Germline V lookup: CDR1 SGHVS, CDR2 FNYEAQ. The CDR3 DNA sequence: TGTGCCAGCAGCTCGAGGCGTGATACGCAGTATTTT. Amino acids: CASSSRRDTQYF.

The chain links TRBV28 to TRBJ1-2; D may be TRBD1 (6 bases). This CDR3 has 17 residues. Germline V lookup: CDR1 MDHEN, CDR2 SYDVKM. The germline V and J ends were trimmed by 1 base and 4 bases, with 19 bases remaining between them. The CDR3 DNA reads TGTGCCAGCAGTTTATTCTTGGGGAGGGGGTCGACCTATGGCTACACCTTC. This gives the protein CASSLFLGRGSTYGYTF.

The J gene is TRBJ2-3, the V gene TRBV10-3, with TRBD2 matching 9 bases. The trim removed 6 bases at V and 2 bases at J, leaving 6 bases unmatched. The CDR3 has 15 residues. Germline V gene data show CDR1 as ENHRY and CDR2 as SYGVKD. The chain's CDR3 is CAISQLAGDTDTQYF. The DNA for the CDR3 is TGTGCCATCAGCCAATTAGCGGGAGACACAGATACGCAGTATTTT.

The V gene is TRBV2, the J gene TRBJ1-5, with a possible D match to TRBD1 (5 bases). V gave up 6 bases and J gave up 0 bases, with 12 bases separating them. The CDR3 consists of 15 residues. Germline V gene data show CDR1 as SNHLY and CDR2 as FYNNEI. The CDR3 region is CASRTGTASNQPQHF. For the CDR3, the DNA is TGTGCCAGCAGGACCGGGACGGCTAGCAATCAGCCCCAGCATTTT.

This chain joins TRBV11-2 and TRBJ1-2; TRBD1 aligns across 9 bases. Per the germline V gene, CDR1 is SGHAT and CDR2 is FQNNGV. The CDR3 contains 16 residues. Trimming at V came to 0 bases and at J to 5 bases, leaving 7 bases not matched to a gene. The CDR3 region is CASSLEGTGLIYGYTF. In DNA, the CDR3 is TGTGCCAGCAGCTTAGAGGGGACAGGGCTCATATATGGCTACACCTTC.

V gene TRBV9 combines with J gene TRBJ2-3, with D hard to call. V gave up 0 bases and J gave up 2 bases, with 7 bases separating them. CDR3 length equals 14 residues. Germline CDR1 SGDLS, CDR2 YYNGEE. The CDR3 coding sequence is TGTGCCAGCAGCGTAGAACTTATCACAGATACGCAGTATTTT. It translates to CASSVELITDTQYF.

V usage is TRBV5-4 and J usage is TRBJ2-2; 11 nucleotides match TRBD2. Germline V gene lookup returns CDR1 SGHNT and CDR2 YYREEE (reference sequence). V was clipped by 0 bases and J by 7 bases; unmatched bases: 5. The length of the CDR3 is 16 residues. The CDR3 reads CASSLGLAGGFGELFF. CDR3 DNA sequence: TGTGCCAGCAGCTTGGGGCTAGCGGGAGGTTTCGGGGAGCTGTTTTTT.

The chain uses TRBV6-1 and TRBJ2-3; no firm D call. Per the germline V gene, CDR1 is MNHNS and CDR2 is SASEGT. The CDR3 consists of 11 residues. V lost 8 bases and J 6 bases, leaving 9 bases between the germline ends. CDR3 in amino acids: CASRMRDTQYF. In DNA, the CDR3 is TGTGCCAGCCGTATGCGGGATACGCAGTATTTT.

The rearrangement joins TRBV18 to TRBJ1-4; no clear D. This CDR3 contains 13 residues. CDR1 is KGHSH, CDR2 LQKENI, per germline. Deletions cut 5 bases from V and 5 bases from J, with 9 bases between. The CDR3 loop reads CASSRDSNEKLFF. The DNA for the CDR3 is TGTGCCAGCTCAAGAGACTCAAATGAAAAACTGTTTTTT. The entire variable domain, with the rest obtained from reference TRBV18 and TRBJ1-4, is as follows: NAGVMQNPRHLVRRRGQEARLRCSPMKGHSHVYWYRQLPEEGLKFMVYLQKENIIDESGMPKERFSAEFPKEGPSILRIQQVVRGDSAAYFCASSRDSNEKLFFGSGTQLSVL.

The chain couples TRBV19 to TRBJ2-3; 14 nucleotides agree with TRBD2. CDR1 LNHDA and CDR2 SQIVND come from the germline V gene (reference sequence). With V trimmed by 6 bases and J by 5 bases, 10 bases remained unmatched. The CDR3 runs 17 residues. CDR3 DNA: TGTGCCAGTAGCTCCGGGACTAGCGGGAGTTGGATAGATACGCAGTATTTT. Its translation: CASSSGTSGSWIDTQYF. The whole variable domain, remainder taken from reference TRBV19 and TRBJ2-3, is DGGITQSPKYLFRKEGQNVTLSCEQNLNHDAMYWYRQDPGQGLRLIYYSQIVNDFQKGDIAEGYSVSREKKESFPLTVTSAQKNPTAFYLCASSSGTSGSWIDTQYFGPGTRLTVL.

The V and J genes are TRBV5-1 and TRBJ1-2; tentative D call: TRBD1 (5 bases). The CDR3 is made up of 16 amino acids. Germline V lookup: CDR1 SGHRS, CDR2 YFSETQ. The ends were cut back, 0 bases at V and 3 bases at J, with 15 bases in the middle. This CDR3 reads CASSLAVGLGDYGYTF. CDR3 nucleotide sequence: TGCGCCAGCAGCTTGGCCGTTGGGCTGGGGGACTATGGCTACACCTTC.

The V and J genes are TRBV15 and TRBJ2-3; D may match TRBD1 or TRBD2 (5 bases each). This CDR3 has 17 residues. From germline, CDR1 is LNHNV and CDR2 YYDKDF (reference sequence). V was trimmed by 0 bases and J by 2 bases, leaving 15 bases between them. The CDR3, as DNA: TGTGCCACCAGCAGAGATACCGGGGCCGCGTCCACAGATACGCAGTATTTT. It specifies CATSRDTGAASTDTQYF.

V and J are TRBV27 and TRBJ2-7, with D perhaps matching TRBD2 (5 bases). CDR1 and CDR2 (germline): MNHEY, SMNVEV (reference sequence). CDR3 size: 14 residues. V lost 7 bases to trimming and J lost 7 bases, with 20 bases between them. In DNA form, the CDR3 reads TGTGCCAGCACTCTCCCTAGCTTCCCCCGGGAGCAGTACTTC. This sequence encodes CASTLPSFPREQYF.

This rearrangement joins TRBV27 to TRBJ2-1; 9 bases agree with TRBD2. The CDR3 runs to 15 residues. CDR1 and CDR2 (germline): MNHEY, SMNVEV (reference sequence). The junction had 5 bases not matched to a gene; V was cut back by 3 bases and J by 5 bases. The CDR3 DNA reads as TGTGCCAGCAGTTTCTTTGGCGGGGGGGACAATGAGCAGTTCTTC. Amino acid sequence: CASSFFGGGDNEQFF.

V is TRBV2 and J is TRBJ2-1, with 10 bases that match TRBD2. The CDR3 extends over 12 amino acids. The germline V gene has CDR1 SNHLY and CDR2 FYNNEI. CDR3 region: CALAGEYNEQFF. The CDR3 coding sequence is TGTGCTCTAGCGGGAGAGTACAATGAGCAGTTCTTC.